This passage covers 27 T cell receptor beta chains from one sample sequenced in a study of blood T cell repertoires in COVID-19. Sequencing was performed with immunoSEQ multiplex PCR; in TCRdb, only in-frame clones are kept and a portion is missing. Of 200,000 to 250,000 clones listed, about 88% are singletons. Sequencing was performed on PBMCs or T cells enriched from blood (not recorded which). The receptors originated from a woman aged 25 to 45 who had recovered from COVID-19.

The genes are TRBV6-1 and TRBJ1-2; D is unresolved. Germline-derived CDR1 and CDR2 are MNHNS and SASEGT. Deletions cut 3 bases from V and 0 bases from J, with 8 bases between. The length of the CDR3 is 14 residues. The CDR3 DNA reads as TGTGCCAGCAGTGAGTCCGGGGCTAACTATGGCTACACCTTC. As protein: CASSESGANYGYTF.

The V and J genes are TRBV12-5 and TRBJ1-1; D might be TRBD1 (6 bases). This CDR3 region has 14 residues. Per the germline V gene, CDR1 is LGHNT and CDR2 is FRNRAP. Trimming cost V 3 bases and J 0 bases, with 8 bases left between them. The CDR3 bases are TGTGCTAGTGGTTTTGGGGGCTTGAACACTGAAGCTTTCTTT. It is translated as CASGFGGLNTEAFF.

Points on this clone: Other DNA sequences in this sample translate to the same CDR3. The V gene is TRBV7-9, the J gene TRBJ1-5; TRBD1 might be the D (5 bases). Between the trimmed V and J ends, which lost 1 base and 5 bases, there was a span of 12 bases. Per the germline V gene, CDR1 is SEHNR and CDR2 is FQNEAQ (reference sequence). This CDR3 has 15 residues. This CDR3 is CASSLGGGLDQPQHF. CDR3 coding DNA: TGTGCCAGCAGCTTAGGGGGGGGATTGGATCAGCCCCAGCATTTT.

The chain couples TRBV12-3 or TRBV12-4 to TRBJ1-2; 7 positions agree with TRBD1. The CDR3 covers 13 residues. Trimming cost V 4 bases and J 5 bases; bases outside gene matches: 4. The CDR3 spells CASSSGQAYGYTF. The CDR3, as DNA: TGTGCCAGCAGTTCAGGACAGGCATATGGCTACACCTTC.

A single count supports this clone. The chain employs TRBV10-3 and TRBJ2-5, with 9 bases that match TRBD2. Per the germline V gene, CDR1 is ENHRY and CDR2 is SYGVKD. With 6 bases clipped from V and 5 bases from J, the junction kept 10 bases outside the gene matches. CDR3 size: 15 residues. CDR3 coding DNA: TGTGCCATCAGCACTCTAGCGGGGCAGGGGGAGACCCAGTACTTC. It translates to CAISTLAGQGETQYF.

This rearrangement joins TRBV3-1 (or the pseudogene TRBV3-2) to TRBJ2-3, with a weak D call TRBD1 (5 bases). CDR1 LGHDT and CDR2 YNNKEL come from the germline V gene (reference sequence). Trimming cost V 8 bases and J 3 bases, with 15 bases left between them. CDR3 length equals 14 residues. The CDR3 nucleotides read TGTGCCAGCGGCTTTCAGGGTTGGACAGATACGCAGTATTTT. Translating gives CASGFQGWTDTQYF.

This clone was seen only once. The V gene is TRBV3-1 (or the pseudogene TRBV3-2), the J gene TRBJ2-3, with TRBD2 matching 8 bases. The CDR3 has 17 amino acids. Germline-derived CDR1 and CDR2 are LGHDT and YNNKEL (reference sequence). V was clipped by 4 bases and J by 6 bases; unmatched bases: 15. This chain's CDR3 is CASSPTGGATKSDTQYF. Written as DNA, the CDR3 is TGTGCCAGCAGCCCCACCGGGGGGGCGACCAAGTCGGATACGCAGTATTTT.

V gene TRBV10-2 combines with J gene TRBJ1-4; 11 nucleotides line up with TRBD1. Germline CDR1 WSHSY, CDR2 SAAADI. This CDR3 region has 15 residues. Trimming cost V 7 bases and J 7 bases; bases outside gene matches: 8. CDR3 loop: CASTWTGGASEKLFF. The CDR3 DNA sequence: TGCGCCAGCACCTGGACAGGGGGCGCTTCTGAAAAACTGTTTTTT.

J is TRBJ2-1 and V is TRBV24-1; 9 bases line up with TRBD1. With 10 bases clipped from V and 8 bases from J, the junction kept 5 bases outside the gene matches. Germline V gene data show CDR1 as KGHDR and CDR2 as SFDVKD. CDR3 size: 12 residues. DNA of the CDR3: TGTGCCACATCGGACAGGGGCGATGAGCAGTTCTTC. This translates into CATSDRGDEQFF.

The chain joins TRBV4-3 to TRBJ1-3; no definite D call. Trimming stripped 5 bases from V and 0 bases from J, with 11 bases between. From germline, CDR1 is LGHNA and CDR2 YSLEER. CDR3 length: 15 amino acids. The CDR3 sequence is CASSETALSGNTIYF. In DNA form, the CDR3 reads TGCGCCAGCAGCGAAACAGCCCTCTCTGGAAACACCATATATTTT.

This chain connects TRBV6-1 to TRBJ2-7, with a tentative D call TRBD1 (5 bases). CDR1 MNHNS and CDR2 SASEGT come from the germline V gene. With 1 base removed from V and 3 bases from J, the gap between germline ends came to 13 bases. This CDR3 is 15 amino acids long. CDR3 amino acids: CASSEGRRVLYEQYF. CDR3 nucleotides: TGTGCCAGCAGTGAAGGGCGCAGGGTTCTCTACGAGCAGTACTTC.

The J gene is TRBJ2-1, the V gene TRBV7-7; 8 positions match TRBD2. V lost 0 bases, J lost 15 bases, and 10 bases stayed unmatched. The CDR3 runs to 14 residues. CDR1 and CDR2 from the germline V gene are SSHAT and FNYEAQ (reference sequence). The CDR3 loop reads CASSLAPGLDSLFF. The CDR3 coding sequence is TGTGCCAGCAGCTTAGCGCCGGGACTAGATTCTCTGTTCTTC.

This clone was observed a single time. This chain connects TRBV7-3 to TRBJ2-7; 10 bases fit TRBD1. The germline CDR1 and CDR2 sequences are SGHTA and FQGTGA. V shed 5 bases, J shed 5 bases, and the junction held 3 bases outside the gene matches. CDR3 length: 13 amino acids. CDR3: CASSRDRGDEQYF. CDR3 sequence (DNA): TGTGCCAGCAGCCGGGACAGGGGCGACGAGCAGTACTTC.

V usage is TRBV11-2 and J usage is TRBJ2-1, with 7 bases matching TRBD1. Germline-derived CDR1 and CDR2 are SGHAT and FQNNGV. The V and J ends lost 1 base and 6 bases, in that order; junction bases with no gene match: 9. This CDR3 region has 16 residues. The CDR3 DNA reads as TGTGCCAGCAGCTTAGCTTACAGGGGCACAGGCAATGAGCAGTTCTTC. It codes for CASSLAYRGTGNEQFF.

The chain has TRBV9 and TRBJ2-7, with 8 bases that match TRBD1. In germline, CDR1 is SGDLS, CDR2 YYNGEE. V lost 0 bases and J lost 1; bases outside the gene matches: 6. The CDR3 has 16 amino acids. CDR3 coding DNA: TGTGCCAGCAGCGTAGAAGGACAGGGATTTTCCTACGAGCAGTACTTC. Amino acids: CASSVEGQGFSYEQYF.

This clone showed up just once. V gene TRBV19 combines with J gene TRBJ1-1; D unresolved. Trimming stripped 6 bases from V and 3 bases from J, with 11 bases between. Germline V CDR1 and CDR2: LNHDA, SQIVND (reference sequence). The CDR3 has 13 amino acids. The CDR3 coding sequence is TGTGCCAGTAGCTTATACATGGACACTGAAGCTTTCTTT. It codes for CASSLYMDTEAFF.

J is TRBJ2-3 and V is TRBV3-1 (or the pseudogene TRBV3-2); 15 nucleotides agree with TRBD2. This CDR3 spans 17 amino acids. The V and J ends lost 5 bases and 6 bases, in that order; junction bases with no gene match: 9. Germline CDR1 LGHDT, CDR2 YNNKEL (reference sequence). The chain's CDR3 is CASSSRTSGGATDTQYF. The CDR3 DNA follows: TGTGCCAGCAGCTCTCGGACTAGCGGGGGGGCCACTGATACGCAGTATTTT.

This chain uses TRBV10-1 with TRBJ2-7; D may be TRBD1 (6 bases). V lost 5 bases to trimming and J lost 0 bases, with 14 bases between them. The CDR3 spans 15 residues. The germline V gene has CDR1 WNHNN and CDR2 SYGVQD (reference sequence). CDR3 in amino acids: CASSPGTRSSYEQYF. The CDR3 region has the DNA TGCGCCAGCAGTCCCGGGACACGGAGCTCCTACGAGCAGTACTTC.

The chain joins TRBV6-5 to TRBJ1-5, with 7 bases identical to TRBD1. The CDR3 runs 14 residues. The J segment lost 5 bases and the V segment lost 2 bases, leaving 3 bases of the junction unmatched. Germline loops: CDR1 MNHEY, CDR2 SVGAGI. This CDR3 is CASSYRTGDQPQHF. Here the CDR3 DNA reads TGTGCCAGCAGTTACCGGACAGGCGATCAGCCCCAGCATTTT.

The gene calls are TRBV25-1 and TRBJ1-2; the D is unclear. The CDR3 is made up of 14 amino acids. Looked up from germline, CDR1 is MGHDK and CDR2 is SYGVNS. V was trimmed by 1 base and J by 3 bases, leaving 9 bases between them. In nucleotides, the CDR3 is TGTGCCAGCAGTGAATGGAACAGTTACTATGGCTACACCTTC. Translated: CASSEWNSYYGYTF.

This clone was counted a few times. Other DNA sequences in the same sample also yield this CDR3. This CDR3 is CASSLGPNQPQHF. In nucleotides, the CDR3 is TGTGCCAGCAGCTTAGGCCCAAATCAGCCCCAGCATTTT. This sequence joins TRBV7-3 and TRBJ1-5; D call uncertain. Deletions cut 2 bases from V and 4 bases from J, with 6 bases between. CDR3 length equals 13 residues. CDR1 is SGHTA and CDR2 is FQGTGA in the germline V gene.

As concerns this clone: Additional DNA sequences in this sample encode the identical CDR3. This chain joins TRBV7-2 and TRBJ1-2; the D gene is possibly TRBD1 (5 bases). V lost 1 base, J lost 3 bases, and 6 bases lay in between. Germline V gene lookup returns CDR1 SGHTA and CDR2 FQGNSA. The CDR3 contains 13 residues. Here the CDR3 reads CASSLGRDYGYTF. In nucleotides, the CDR3 is TGTGCCAGCAGCTTAGGCAGGGACTATGGCTACACCTTC.

The rearrangement uses TRBV4-3 and TRBJ2-2, with no clear D. Germline V lookup: CDR1 LGHNA, CDR2 YSLEER. V was shortened by 0 bases and J by 7 bases, with 6 bases between the two germline ends. The CDR3 consists of 13 residues. The CDR3 sequence is CASSQDLGGELFF. CDR3 DNA sequence: TGCGCCAGCAGCCAAGATCTCGGCGGGGAGCTGTTTTTT.

The chain employs TRBV29-1 and TRBJ1-2; TRBD1 might be the D (6 bases). Per the germline V gene, CDR1 is SQVTM and CDR2 is ANQGSEA. V was clipped by 7 bases and J by 2 bases, with 11 bases between them. The CDR3 spans 12 residues. The CDR3, as DNA: TGCAGCGCCGGGACAAAGAACTATGGCTACACCTTC. Translating gives CSAGTKNYGYTF.

The CDR3 DNA reads as TGTGCCAGCAGTGAAGCATGGGACAGGCCGTACAATGAGCAGTTCTTC. Its protein is CASSEAWDRPYNEQFF. This chain uses TRBV2 with TRBJ2-1; TRBD1 matches at 8 bases. Germline lookup yields CDR1 SNHLY and CDR2 FYNNEI. The junction had 5 bases not matched to a gene; V was cut back by 0 bases and J by 4 bases. CDR3 length equals 16 residues.

Only one count was recorded for this clone. The chain has TRBV12-3 or TRBV12-4 and TRBJ1-5; TRBD1 matches 8 bases. Trimming removed 6 bases from V and 4 bases from J; junction bases left unmatched: 2. This CDR3 region has 13 residues. This chain's CDR3 is CASSGQGNQPQHF. The CDR3 nucleotides are TGTGCCAGCAGCGGACAGGGAAATCAGCCCCAGCATTTT.

The V call is TRBV4-2, the J call TRBJ1-2; D is perhaps TRBD1 (5 bases). The V gene lost 0 bases and the J gene lost 3 bases, with 8 bases spanning the gap. Looked up from germline, CDR1 is LGHNA and CDR2 is YNFKEQ. This CDR3 is 14 amino acids long. The CDR3 nucleotides are TGTGCCAGCAGCCAAGACGGCAGGGACTATGGCTACACCTTC. Its translation is CASSQDGRDYGYTF.